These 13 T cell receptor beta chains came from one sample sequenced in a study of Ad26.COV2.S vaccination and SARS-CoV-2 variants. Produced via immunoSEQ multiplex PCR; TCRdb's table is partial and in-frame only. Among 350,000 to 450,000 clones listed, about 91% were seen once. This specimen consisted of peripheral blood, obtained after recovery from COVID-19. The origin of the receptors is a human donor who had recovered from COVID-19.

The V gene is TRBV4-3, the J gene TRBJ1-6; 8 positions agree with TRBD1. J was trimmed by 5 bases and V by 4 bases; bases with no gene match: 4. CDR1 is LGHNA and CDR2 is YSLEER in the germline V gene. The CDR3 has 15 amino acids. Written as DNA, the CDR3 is TGCGCCAGCAGCCCCGGGACAGGCCATAATTCACCCCTCCACTTT. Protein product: CASSPGTGHNSPLHF.

The CDR3 loop is CAISESGGNNEKLFF. Here the CDR3 DNA reads TGTGCCATCAGTGAGTCGGGAGGGAATAATGAAAAACTGTTTTTT. The chain recombines TRBV10-3 with TRBJ1-4; D call uncertain. The CDR3 is 15 residues long. Germline CDR1 reads ENHRY; CDR2 reads SYGVKD. With 0 bases removed from V and 4 bases from J, the gap between germline ends came to 9 bases.

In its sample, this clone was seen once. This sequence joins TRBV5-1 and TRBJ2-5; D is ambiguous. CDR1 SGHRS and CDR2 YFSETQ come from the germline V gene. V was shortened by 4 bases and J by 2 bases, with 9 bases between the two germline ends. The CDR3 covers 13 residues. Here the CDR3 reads CASSARPQETQYF. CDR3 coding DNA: TGCGCCAGCAGCGCGCGGCCTCAAGAGACCCAGTACTTC.

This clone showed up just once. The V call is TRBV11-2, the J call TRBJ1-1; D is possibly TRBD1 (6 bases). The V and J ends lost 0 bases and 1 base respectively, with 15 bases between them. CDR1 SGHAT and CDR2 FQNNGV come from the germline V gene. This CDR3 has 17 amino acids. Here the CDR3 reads CASSLDQWETGNTEAFF. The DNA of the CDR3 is TGTGCCAGCAGCTTAGATCAGTGGGAGACAGGGAACACTGAAGCTTTCTTT.

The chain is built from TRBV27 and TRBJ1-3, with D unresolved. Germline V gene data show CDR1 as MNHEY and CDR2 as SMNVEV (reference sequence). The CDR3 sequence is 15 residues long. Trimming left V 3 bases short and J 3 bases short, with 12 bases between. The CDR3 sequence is CASSLWPLYGNTIYF. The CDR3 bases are TGTGCCAGCAGTTTGTGGCCCCTATATGGAAACACCATATATTTT.

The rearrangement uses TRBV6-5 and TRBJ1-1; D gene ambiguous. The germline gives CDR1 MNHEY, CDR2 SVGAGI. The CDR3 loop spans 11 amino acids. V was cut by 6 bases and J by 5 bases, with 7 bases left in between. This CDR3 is CASSKGTEAFF. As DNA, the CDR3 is TGTGCCAGCAGCAAAGGGACTGAAGCTTTCTTT.

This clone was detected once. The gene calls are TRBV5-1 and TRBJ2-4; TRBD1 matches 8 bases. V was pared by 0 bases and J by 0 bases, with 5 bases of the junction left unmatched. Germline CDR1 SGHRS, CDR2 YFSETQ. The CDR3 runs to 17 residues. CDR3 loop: CASSLGDRRLAKNIQYF. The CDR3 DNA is TGCGCCAGCAGCTTGGGGGACAGGAGATTAGCCAAAAACATTCAGTACTTC.

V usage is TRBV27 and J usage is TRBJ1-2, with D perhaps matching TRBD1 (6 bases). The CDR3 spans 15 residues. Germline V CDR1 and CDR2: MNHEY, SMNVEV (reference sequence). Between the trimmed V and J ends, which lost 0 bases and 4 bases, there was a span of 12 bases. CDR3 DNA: TGTGCCAGCAGTTTATCGGGGGCTAGCGGCTATGGCTACACCTTC. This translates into CASSLSGASGYGYTF.

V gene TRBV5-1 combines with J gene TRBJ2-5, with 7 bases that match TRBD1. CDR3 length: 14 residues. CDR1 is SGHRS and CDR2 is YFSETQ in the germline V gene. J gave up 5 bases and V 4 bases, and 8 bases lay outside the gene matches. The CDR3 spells CASSLNTGVETQYF. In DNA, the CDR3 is TGCGCCAGCAGCCTGAACACAGGGGTCGAGACCCAGTACTTC.

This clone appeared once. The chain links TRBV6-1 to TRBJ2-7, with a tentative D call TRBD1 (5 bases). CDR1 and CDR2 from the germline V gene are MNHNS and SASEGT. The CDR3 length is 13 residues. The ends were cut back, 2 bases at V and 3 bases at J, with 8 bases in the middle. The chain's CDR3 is CASSELTVYEQYF. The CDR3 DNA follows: TGTGCCAGCAGTGAATTGACAGTCTACGAGCAGTACTTC.

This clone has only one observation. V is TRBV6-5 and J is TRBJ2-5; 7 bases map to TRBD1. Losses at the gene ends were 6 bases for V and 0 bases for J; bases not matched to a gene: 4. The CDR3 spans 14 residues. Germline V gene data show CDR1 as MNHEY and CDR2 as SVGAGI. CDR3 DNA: TGTGCCAGCAGGAGGGACAGCTACCAAGAGACCCAGTACTTC. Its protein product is CASRRDSYQETQYF.

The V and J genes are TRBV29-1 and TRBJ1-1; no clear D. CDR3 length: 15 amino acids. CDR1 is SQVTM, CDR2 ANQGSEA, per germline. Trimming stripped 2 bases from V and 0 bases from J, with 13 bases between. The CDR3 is CSVEPLRRLNTEAFF. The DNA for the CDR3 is TGCAGCGTTGAACCTTTACGACGGTTGAACACTGAAGCTTTCTTT. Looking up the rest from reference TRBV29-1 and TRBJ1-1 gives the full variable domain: SAVISQKPSRDICQRGTSLTIQCQVDSQVTMMFWYRQQPGQSLTLIATANQGSEATYESGFVIDKFPISRPNLTFSTLTVSNMSPEDSSIYLCSVEPLRRLNTEAFFGQGTRLTVV.

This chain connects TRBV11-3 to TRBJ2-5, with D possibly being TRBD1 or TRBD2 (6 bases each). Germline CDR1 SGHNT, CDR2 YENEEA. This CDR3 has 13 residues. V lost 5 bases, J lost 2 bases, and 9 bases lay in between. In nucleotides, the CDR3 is TGTGCCAGCAGCCGCGGGACACAAGAGACCCAGTACTTC. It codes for CASSRGTQETQYF.